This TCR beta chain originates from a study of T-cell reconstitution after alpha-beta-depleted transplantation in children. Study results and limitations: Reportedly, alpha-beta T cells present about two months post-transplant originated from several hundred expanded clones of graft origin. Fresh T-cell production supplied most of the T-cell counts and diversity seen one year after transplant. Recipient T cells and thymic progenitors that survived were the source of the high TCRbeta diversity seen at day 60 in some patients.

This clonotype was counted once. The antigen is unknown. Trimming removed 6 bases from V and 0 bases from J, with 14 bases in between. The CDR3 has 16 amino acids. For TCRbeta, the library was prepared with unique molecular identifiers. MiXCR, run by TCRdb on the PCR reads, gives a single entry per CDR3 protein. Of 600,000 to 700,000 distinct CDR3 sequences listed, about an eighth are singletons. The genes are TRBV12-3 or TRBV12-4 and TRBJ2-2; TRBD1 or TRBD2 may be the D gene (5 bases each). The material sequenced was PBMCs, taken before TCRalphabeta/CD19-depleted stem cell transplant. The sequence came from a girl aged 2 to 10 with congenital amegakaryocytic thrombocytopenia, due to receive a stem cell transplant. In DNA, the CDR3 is TGTGCCAGCAGAAGAATGGGGGATTCGAACACCGGGGAGCTGTTTTTT. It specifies CASRRMGDSNTGELFF.